Below are 32 T cell receptor beta chains sequenced from a single sample in a study of control samples from healthy donors and cancer patients. Assay: immunoSEQ multiplex PCR; the TCRdb copy retains only in-frame clones and omits some. The sample holds about 130,000 clones; 88% are singletons and the top ten take about 3.2%. Input material: blood. The origin of the receptors is a man aged 50 to 60 in good health.

The chain couples TRBV4-1 to TRBJ2-7, with D perhaps TRBD1 (5 bases). V lost 0 bases, J lost 7 bases, and 13 bases lay in between. In germline, CDR1 is MGHRA, CDR2 YSYEKL. This CDR3 has 14 amino acids. This CDR3 is CASSQESGWEEQYF. Here the CDR3 DNA reads TGCGCCAGCAGCCAAGAATCAGGGTGGGAAGAGCAGTACTTC.

V and J are TRBV5-1 and TRBJ2-3; D is unclear. V dropped 0 bases and J dropped 4 bases, with 6 bases sitting between them. The V gene's germline CDR1 is SGHRS and CDR2 YFSETQ. This CDR3 is built from 13 residues. CDR3 nucleotide sequence: TGCGCCAGCAGCTTGGACCTGGCAGATACGCAGTATTTT. This codes for CASSLDLADTQYF.

This chain connects TRBV6-5 to TRBJ1-5; D ambiguous. Trimming removed 0 bases at V and 0 bases at J, with 3 bases between. The CDR3 covers 14 residues. Looked up from germline, CDR1 is MNHEY and CDR2 is SVGAGI. The CDR3: CASSYSSSNQPQHF. The DNA for the CDR3 is TGTGCCAGCAGTTACTCGAGTAGCAATCAGCCCCAGCATTTT.

The chain uses TRBV19 and TRBJ1-1; weak D call: TRBD1 (6 bases). The CDR3 is 16 residues long. V dropped 1 base and J dropped 11 bases, with 23 bases sitting between them. The germline V gene has CDR1 LNHDA and CDR2 SQIVND (reference sequence). The CDR3 sequence: CASSIAVGQLNLGAFF. The CDR3 DNA sequence: TGTGCCAGTAGTATAGCCGTCGGACAGCTTAACCTGGGCGCTTTCTTT.

V is TRBV29-1 and J is TRBJ2-2; tentative D call: TRBD2 (6 bases). V was clipped by 5 bases and J by 6 bases, with 13 bases between them. Germline CDR1 reads SQVTM; CDR2 reads ANQGSEA. The CDR3 has 13 amino acids. The CDR3 loop reads CSVFLWGAGELFF. CDR3 DNA: TGCAGCGTTTTTTTGTGGGGGGCCGGGGAGCTGTTTTTT.

This rearrangement joins TRBV5-1 to TRBJ2-1; tentatively, D is TRBD1 (6 bases). V dropped 4 bases and J dropped 1 base, with 6 bases sitting between them. Germline CDR1 reads SGHRS; CDR2 reads YFSETQ. This CDR3 spans 13 amino acids. The CDR3 DNA is TGCGCCAGCAGCGGACAGTCCTACAATGAGCAGTTCTTC. Its translation is CASSGQSYNEQFF.

The chain couples TRBV5-5 to TRBJ1-1; maybe TRBD1 (5 bases). Germline V gene lookup returns CDR1 SGHKS and CDR2 YYEKEE (reference sequence). The CDR3 has 14 amino acids. V shed 1 base and J shed 3 bases, with 10 bases lying between them. The CDR3 nucleotides read TGTGCCAGCAGCTTGACGGCCAGGGACACTGAAGCTTTCTTT. Protein product: CASSLTARDTEAFF. The full variable domain, in which reference TRBV5-5 and TRBJ1-1 provide the parts outside the CDR3, is DAGVTQSPTHLIKTRGQQVTLRCSPISGHKSVSWYQQVLGQGPQFIFQYYEKEERGRGNFPDRFSARQFPNYSSELNVNALLLGDSALYLCASSLTARDTEAFFGQGTRLTVV.

CDR3 in amino acids: CAIGTTFGEGYGYTF. CDR3 coding DNA: TGTGCCATTGGGACGACTTTCGGTGAGGGCTATGGCTACACCTTC. The gene calls are TRBV15 and TRBJ1-2, with D maybe TRBD1 (5 bases). V was cut by 10 bases and J by 4 bases, with 22 bases left in between. CDR3 length: 15 residues. CDR1 is LNHNV, CDR2 YYDKDF, per germline (reference sequence). Full variable domain (remainder filled in from reference TRBV15 and TRBJ1-2): DAMVIQNPRYQVTQFGKPVTLSCSQTLNHNVMYWYQQKSSQAPKLLFHYYDKDFNNEADTPDNFQSRRPNTSFCFLDIRSPGLGDTAMYLCAIGTTFGEGYGYTFGSGTRLTVV.

This chain joins TRBV11-2 and TRBJ2-7; 9 bases are a match to TRBD1. The CDR3 extends over 17 amino acids. Germline V gene lookup returns CDR1 SGHAT and CDR2 FQNNGV. Trimming at V came to 1 base and at J to 4 bases, leaving 11 bases not matched to a gene. CDR3 amino acids: CASSLGDRVIMGYEQYF. DNA for the CDR3: TGTGCCAGCAGCTTAGGGGACAGGGTAATTATGGGATACGAGCAGTACTTC.

V gene TRBV12-5 combines with J gene TRBJ1-2; maybe TRBD1 (5 bases). The V end was cut by 2 bases, the J end by 4 bases, with 11 bases between. CDR1 and CDR2 from the germline V gene are LGHNT and FRNRAP. This CDR3 has 14 residues. The CDR3 is CASGLPGRAYGYTF. CDR3 DNA sequence: TGTGCTAGTGGTTTGCCGGGACGGGCCTATGGCTACACCTTC.

The CDR3 sequence is CASSYGLRQETQYF. The CDR3 DNA reads TGTGCCAGCAGTTATGGTTTGCGGCAAGAGACCCAGTACTTC. The chain uses TRBV6-5 and TRBJ2-5; D is undetermined. Germline CDR1 is MNHEY and CDR2 is SVGAGI. V lost 3 bases, J lost 2 bases, and 10 bases lay in between. This CDR3 has 14 amino acids.

The V call is TRBV9, the J call TRBJ2-2, with D uncertain. Germline-derived CDR1 and CDR2 are SGDLS and YYNGEE. V was pared by 0 bases and J by 6 bases, with 6 bases between. The CDR3 totals 13 residues. For the CDR3, the DNA is TGTGCCAGCAGCGTAGGGGGTCCCGGGGAGCTGTTTTTT. It codes for CASSVGGPGELFF.

This clone came up once. J is TRBJ1-6 and V is TRBV21-1; TRBD1, the table's D call, lacks a check against the DNA. TRBV21-1 is a listed pseudogene. This CDR3 has 15 amino acids. CDR3 in DNA: TGTGCCAGCAGCATCCCGGGACAGGAAAATTCACCCCTCCACTTT. Its translation is CASSIPGQENSPLHF.

This clone was detected only once. The chain couples TRBV19 to TRBJ1-2; D perhaps matches TRBD1 (6 bases). The length of the CDR3 is 18 residues. V lost 3 bases, J lost 0 bases, and 20 bases lay in between. Germline values: CDR1 LNHDA, CDR2 SQIVND (reference sequence). CDR3 sequence: CASSITGGRGPSNYGYTF. The CDR3 nucleotides read TGTGCCAGTAGTATTACGGGGGGCAGGGGCCCGTCTAACTATGGCTACACCTTC.

This clone was counted a single time. This chain connects TRBV7-9 to TRBJ1-6; D not resolved. CDR3 length equals 15 residues. Germline assignment: CDR1 SEHNR and CDR2 FQNEAQ (reference sequence). The V end was cut by 3 bases, the J end by 7 bases, with 13 bases between. CDR3 protein: CASSFFVTTNSPLHF. CDR3 bases: TGTGCCAGCAGCTTCTTCGTGACCACAAATTCACCCCTCCACTTT.

This chain links TRBV7-9 with TRBJ1-2; 7 bases map to TRBD1. The J segment lost 4 bases and the V segment lost 4 bases, leaving 6 bases of the junction unmatched. The CDR3 covers 14 residues. CDR1 and CDR2 (germline): SEHNR, FQNEAQ (reference sequence). This CDR3 is CASSSQTGPYGYTF. CDR3 nucleotides: TGTGCCAGCAGCTCTCAGACAGGGCCCTATGGCTACACCTTC.

The chain employs TRBV3-1 (or the pseudogene TRBV3-2) and TRBJ1-4; weak D call: TRBD1 (6 bases). Germline CDR1 and CDR2: LGHDT and YNNKEL (reference sequence). CDR3 size: 14 residues. Trimming removed 4 bases at V and 5 bases at J, with 11 bases between. The CDR3 DNA sequence: TGTGCCAGCAGCCCCCAGGGGCCAAATGAAAAACTGTTTTTT. It specifies CASSPQGPNEKLFF.

V usage is TRBV10-2 and J usage is TRBJ1-1; D perhaps matches TRBD1 (5 bases). The germline gives CDR1 WSHSY, CDR2 SAAADI. V lost 7 bases and J lost 3, with 12 bases in between. This CDR3 spans 13 amino acids. CDR3: CASNIGGDTEAFF. In nucleotides, the CDR3 is TGCGCCAGCAATATCGGGGGTGACACTGAAGCTTTCTTT.

CDR3 nucleotides: TGTGCCAGCAGATCACAGGGGCTTATCCAAGAGACCCAGTACTTC. It yields the protein CASRSQGLIQETQYF. J is TRBJ2-5 and V is TRBV6-5; 7 positions match TRBD1. J gave up 1 base and V 6 bases, and 8 bases lay outside the gene matches. CDR1 MNHEY and CDR2 SVGAGI come from the germline V gene. The length of the CDR3 is 15 residues.

This sequence joins TRBV7-2 and TRBJ1-6; D uncertain. The CDR3 has 13 amino acids. V lost 7 bases, J lost 7 bases, and 11 bases lay in between. Germline CDR1 and CDR2: SGHTA and FQGNSA. CDR3 sequence (DNA): TGTGCCAGCAAACCCGGGAGGAATTCACCCCTCCACTTT. As protein: CASKPGRNSPLHF. The full variable domain, its missing parts supplied by reference TRBV7-2 and TRBJ1-6, is GAGVSQSPSNKVTEKGKDVELRCDPISGHTALYWYRQSLGQGLEFLIYFQGNSAPDKSGLPSDRFSAERTGGSVSTLTIQRTQQEDSAVYLCASKPGRNSPLHFGNGTRLTVT.

The chain has TRBV5-4 and TRBJ2-7, with D maybe TRBD2 (6 bases). Trimming removed 4 bases from V and 9 bases from J, with 17 bases in between. This CDR3 has 13 residues. Germline assignment: CDR1 SGHNT and CDR2 YYREEE (reference sequence). The CDR3: CASSPGTGLGQYF. CDR3 in DNA: TGTGCCAGCAGCCCGGGGACTGGCCTAGGGCAGTACTTC.

This clone has more than one count but fewer than ten. The CDR3, as DNA: TGTGCCAGCAGTTTATCGGCGAGGGCGGGGGAAGAGACCCAGTACTTC. It yields the protein CASSLSARAGEETQYF. V gene TRBV28 combines with J gene TRBJ2-5; 7 positions match TRBD2. Trimming took 1 base from V and 3 from J; bases not matched to a gene: 8. CDR1 MDHEN and CDR2 SYDVKM come from the germline V gene. This CDR3 region has 16 residues.

The J gene is TRBJ2-1, the V gene TRBV5-1, with TRBD1 matching over 10 bases. The CDR3 sequence is 14 residues long. V gave up 4 bases and J gave up 6 bases; unmatched junction bases: 4. Germline-derived CDR1 and CDR2 are SGHRS and YFSETQ. CDR3 amino acids: CASSRRTGGNEQFF. For the CDR3, the DNA is TGCGCCAGCAGCCGAAGGACAGGGGGCAATGAGCAGTTCTTC. Supplemented by reference TRBV5-1 and TRBJ2-1, the full variable domain reads KAGVTQTPRYLIKTRGQQVTLSCSPISGHRSVSWYQQTPGQGLQFLFEYFSETQRNKGNFPGRFSGRQFSNSRSEMNVSTLELGDSALYLCASSRRTGGNEQFFGPGTRLTVL.

The chain employs TRBV19 and TRBJ2-7, with TRBD1 matching over 7 bases. Per the germline V gene, CDR1 is LNHDA and CDR2 is SQIVND (reference sequence). Trimming removed 4 bases from V and 3 bases from J; junction bases left unmatched: 9. CDR3 size: 15 residues. The CDR3 DNA follows: TGTGCCAGTAGTAAATCCAGGGGGAATAGCTACGAGCAGTACTTC. The encoded protein is CASSKSRGNSYEQYF.

The V and J genes are TRBV2 and TRBJ2-2; D not resolved. The CDR3 spans 15 residues. CDR1 is SNHLY, CDR2 FYNNEI, per germline. The V end lost 2 bases, the J end lost 4 bases, and 11 bases lay between the germline ends. CDR3 bases: TGTGCCAGCAGTGAACAATTAGTAGTCACCGGGGAGCTGTTTTTT. Protein product: CASSEQLVVTGELFF.

Only one count was recorded for this clone. The gene calls are TRBV5-6 and TRBJ2-5; TRBD2 aligns across 12 bases. The CDR3 totals 16 residues. V shed 0 bases, J shed 5 bases, and the junction held 5 bases outside the gene matches. Germline CDR1 and CDR2: SGHDT and YYEEEE. The CDR3 DNA reads TGTGCCAGCAGCTTGGCCCTAGCGGGGGGGCTTGAGACCCAGTACTTC. Protein product: CASSLALAGGLETQYF. Variable domain in full (rest from reference TRBV5-6 and TRBJ2-5): DAGVTQSPTHLIKTRGQQVTLRCSPKSGHDTVSWYQQALGQGPQFIFQYYEEEERQRGNFPDRFSGHQFPNYSSELNVNALLLGDSALYLCASSLALAGGLETQYFGPGTRLLVL.

This clone was seen only a few times. The chain links TRBV28 to TRBJ2-6; unclear D gene. The CDR3 runs to 18 residues. The germline CDR1 and CDR2 sequences are MDHEN and SYDVKM. V was shortened by 4 bases and J by 2 bases, with 18 bases between the two germline ends. CDR3 loop: CASSSETITLTGANVLTF. CDR3 nucleotides: TGTGCCAGCAGTTCCGAGACAATCACTCTTACTGGGGCCAACGTCCTGACTTTC.

The rearrangement joins TRBV21-1 to TRBJ1-1. TRBV21-1 is recorded as a pseudogene. The CDR3 runs 17 residues. The DNA of the CDR3 is TGTGCCAGCAGCAAATTTGGCTCGGACGGTGTGAACACTGAAGCTTTCTTT. It codes for CASSKFGSDGVNTEAFF.

As regards this clone: The DNA is left out, because the CDR3 cannot be placed on it with certainty; the CDR3 is given as TCRdb lists it. The CDR3: CASSVGFGTGEFF. The V and J genes are TRBV7-8 and TRBJ2-1; the DNA was not used to check the table's D call, TRBD2. Per the germline V gene, CDR1 is SGHVS and CDR2 is FQNEAQ. The CDR3 has 13 amino acids, counting both end residues.

This clone has only a few counts. The junction differs from germline at one of its ends, possibly a read error. The chain carries TRBV10-2 and TRBJ1-2; D is unclear. The germline V gene has CDR1 WSHSY and CDR2 SAAADI. The CDR3 loop spans 13 amino acids. The DNA for the CDR3 is TGCGCCAGCAGTGAAGGGAGGGCCCAATCGGTGGCCTTC. Amino acids: CASSEGRAQSVAF.

The rearrangement uses TRBV9 and TRBJ2-7, with D tentatively TRBD1 (6 bases). CDR3 size: 15 residues. V was pared by 0 bases and J by 2 bases, with 12 bases between. CDR1 is SGDLS, CDR2 YYNGEE, per germline. CDR3 bases: TGTGCCAGCAGCGTAGAGCGGACAGTTCCCTACGAGCAGTACTTC. Translating gives CASSVERTVPYEQYF.

The J gene is TRBJ2-7, the V gene TRBV20-1; 12 bases fit TRBD1. Germline V gives CDR1 DFQATT, CDR2 SNEGSKA (reference sequence). The CDR3 is 15 residues long. Unmatched junction bases numbered 7, after V lost 3 bases and J lost 4 bases. The CDR3 region is CSASRPGQGAYEQYF. DNA of the CDR3: TGCAGTGCTAGTCGTCCGGGACAGGGGGCGTACGAGCAGTACTTC.